A single sample is the source of the 15 T cell receptor beta chains below, sequenced in a study of cytomegalovirus exposure and HLA in healthy donors. Use of 60 Vbeta and 13 Jbeta primers characterized the PCR. Sequencing used immunoSEQ multiplex PCR; TCRdb keeps in-frame clones, though not all of them. The table shows approximately 190,000 clones, with around 75% occurring only once. Sample: PBMCs. These receptors were taken from a man aged 40-49 years in good health and CMV-seropositive.

This clone was observed many times. The chain is built from TRBV6-4 and TRBJ2-3; possible D gene TRBD2, 6 bases. Between the trimmed V and J ends, which lost 3 bases and 5 bases, there was a span of 12 bases. Germline V gives CDR1 MRHNA, CDR2 SNTAGT. CDR3 length: 14 amino acids. Here the CDR3 DNA reads TGTGCCAGCAGTGAATCGGGGGAAGAAGATACGCAGTATTTT. As protein: CASSESGEEDTQYF.

This clone came up a few times. J is TRBJ2-7 and V is TRBV18, with 16 bases matching TRBD2. With 3 bases clipped from V and 5 bases from J, the junction kept 7 bases outside the gene matches. CDR1 and CDR2 (germline): KGHSH, LQKENI. The CDR3 runs to 17 residues. The CDR3 nucleotides are TGTGCCAGCTCACCGACGGGACTAGCGGGGGGGCCGGACGAGCAGTACTTC. Its protein is CASSPTGLAGGPDEQYF.

This clone was seen a handful of times. The genes are TRBV5-1 and TRBJ2-7; 11 nucleotides align to TRBD1. Germline values: CDR1 SGHRS, CDR2 YFSETQ. Trimming took 3 bases from V and 3 from J; bases not matched to a gene: 5. The CDR3 extends over 15 amino acids. CDR3 amino acids: CASSYTGTGGYEQYF. CDR3 DNA sequence: TGCGCCAGCAGCTACACCGGGACAGGGGGCTACGAGCAGTACTTC.

The J gene is TRBJ1-5, the V gene TRBV9; D unresolved. Trimming pared 0 bases from V and 3 bases from J, leaving 16 bases between. Germline CDR1 and CDR2: SGDLS and YYNGEE. This CDR3 spans 17 amino acids. The CDR3 DNA reads TGTGCCAGCAGCGTAGAGGCCAGCCCGGGGAACAATCAGCCCCAGCATTTT. It specifies CASSVEASPGNNQPQHF.

The chain is built from TRBV19 and TRBJ2-2, with D possibly TRBD2 on 5 matching bases. The CDR3 is made up of 14 amino acids. V gave up 3 bases and J gave up 4 bases, with 9 bases separating them. Germline CDR1 reads LNHDA; CDR2 reads SQIVND (reference sequence). The CDR3: CASSMGRTTGELFF. The CDR3 nucleotides read TGTGCCAGTAGTATGGGGAGAACCACCGGGGAGCTGTTTTTT. The variable domain in full, with the rest retrieved from reference TRBV19 and TRBJ2-2, is DGGITQSPKYLFRKEGQNVTLSCEQNLNHDAMYWYRQDPGQGLRLIYYSQIVNDFQKGDIAEGYSVSREKKESFPLTVTSAQKNPTAFYLCASSMGRTTGELFFGEGSRLTVL.

The chain combines TRBV9 with TRBJ1-5; D remains ambiguous. This CDR3 is built from 14 residues. From germline, CDR1 is SGDLS and CDR2 YYNGEE. The germline V and J ends were trimmed by 0 bases and 7 bases, with 11 bases remaining between them. CDR3 coding DNA: TGTGCCAGCAGCGTAGCTGGGTCGGGGCAGCCCCAGCATTTT. It codes for CASSVAGSGQPQHF.

The chain links TRBV20-1 to TRBJ2-7; D is unresolved. The CDR3 is made up of 11 amino acids. Germline values: CDR1 DFQATT, CDR2 SNEGSKA (reference sequence). Trimming removed 4 bases from V and 7 bases from J, with 11 bases in between. CDR3 sequence reads: CSATLFEEQYF. The CDR3 DNA sequence: TGCAGTGCTACTTTATTCGAGGAGCAGTACTTC.

The chain employs TRBV18 and TRBJ1-3; a possible D gene is TRBD1 (5 bases). Germline V lookup: CDR1 KGHSH, CDR2 LQKENI. The CDR3 loop spans 13 amino acids. The germline V and J ends were trimmed by 3 bases and 10 bases, with 13 bases remaining between them. CDR3 sequence: CASSPGQPETIYF. The CDR3 DNA reads TGTGCCAGCTCACCGGGGCAGCCCGAAACCATATATTTT.

The V call is TRBV4-3, the J call TRBJ1-2; D perhaps matches TRBD1 (5 bases). CDR1 is LGHNA and CDR2 is YSLEER in the germline V gene. CDR3 length equals 14 residues. V gave up 0 bases and J gave up 8 bases, with 13 bases separating them. The CDR3 protein is CASSQDAGQIGYTF. The CDR3 DNA is TGCGCCAGCAGCCAAGATGCAGGGCAGATCGGCTACACCTTC.

This chain uses TRBV6-1 with TRBJ2-5; no clear D. The CDR3 spans 13 residues. Trimming removed 1 base at V and 5 bases at J, with 8 bases between. Germline lookup yields CDR1 MNHNS and CDR2 SASEGT. In DNA form, the CDR3 reads TGTGCCAGCAGTGAAGACTCAAGTGAGACCCAGTACTTC. Protein: CASSEDSSETQYF.

The rearrangement links TRBV13 to TRBJ2-7, with 10 bases lining up with TRBD1. The V gene end was trimmed by 5 bases and the J gene end by 7 bases; junction bases not matched to a gene: 11. Looked up from germline, CDR1 is PRHDT and CDR2 is FYEKMQ (reference sequence). The CDR3 is 15 amino acids. The chain's CDR3 is CASSTTTGTGEEQYF. CDR3 bases: TGTGCCAGCAGCACAACGACCGGGACAGGGGAAGAGCAGTACTTC.

This chain joins TRBV2 and TRBJ1-6; TRBD1 matches at 9 bases. The V segment lost 0 bases and the J segment 10 bases; nucleotides outside the gene matches: 7. The CDR3 covers 16 residues. Germline V gene lookup returns CDR1 SNHLY and CDR2 FYNNEI. CDR3 protein: CASSEALGQGYSPLHF. DNA for the CDR3: TGTGCCAGCAGTGAAGCCCTAGGACAGGGGTACTCACCCCTCCACTTT. Full variable domain (remainder filled in from reference TRBV2 and TRBJ1-6): EPEVTQTPSHQVTQMGQEVILRCVPISNHLYFYWYRQILGQKVEFLVSFYNNEISEKSEIFDDQFSVERPDGSNFTLKIRSTKLEDSAMYFCASSEALGQGYSPLHFGNGTRLTVT.

The chain employs TRBV6-5 and TRBJ2-1; 7 bases are a match to TRBD1. Losses at the gene ends were 0 bases for V and 8 bases for J; bases not matched to a gene: 1. Germline-derived CDR1 and CDR2 are MNHEY and SVGAGI. The CDR3 loop spans 13 amino acids. The DNA for the CDR3 is TGTGCCAGCAGTTACTCAGGGGGCCATGAGCAGTTCTTC. As protein: CASSYSGGHEQFF.

The chain links TRBV6-6 to TRBJ1-1; D is perhaps TRBD1 (5 bases). The CDR3 contains 12 residues. From germline, CDR1 is MNHNY and CDR2 SVGAGI (reference sequence). Trimming shortened V by 2 bases and J by 7 bases, and 8 bases separated the two germline ends. The DNA for the CDR3 is TGTGCCAGCAGTTACCTGACAGTTGAAGCTTTCTTT. Its protein is CASSYLTVEAFF.

The CDR3 spells CASSLLSGGELFF. CDR3 sequence (DNA): TGTGCCAGCAGCTTACTCTCAGGCGGGGAGCTGTTTTTT. The rearrangement uses TRBV7-9 and TRBJ2-2; unclear D gene. This CDR3 spans 13 amino acids. Trimming removed 2 bases at V and 7 bases at J, with 8 bases between. Looked up from germline, CDR1 is SEHNR and CDR2 is FQNEAQ (reference sequence).